This passage covers 32 T cell receptor beta chains from one sample sequenced in a study of T cell repertoires in cytomegalovirus infection. TCRdb reprocessed the reads with MiXCR, giving one entry per CDR3 protein. In the table there are about 150,000 distinct CDR3 sequences, approximately 30% of which are singletons. No antigen has been assigned to these receptors. The specimen was CD8+ T cells from cultured PBMCs, collected from culture after CMV antigen stimulation. These receptors all stem from a human donor in good health (CMV status not recorded). Some clones in this sample may be carry-over from other donors' samples.

This clonotype was detected only once. The chain links TRBV7-9 to TRBJ2-5; TRBD2 agrees at 9 bases. With V trimmed by 4 bases and J by 2 bases, 11 bases remained unmatched. The CDR3 loop spans 17 amino acids. Germline CDR1 is SEHNR and CDR2 is FQNEAQ (reference sequence). CDR3 sequence (DNA): TGTGCCAGCAGCTCCCCCAGGAGCGGGGGGCTTCAAGAGACCCAGTACTTC. As protein: CASSSPRSGGLQETQYF. The variable domain in full, with the rest retrieved from reference TRBV7-9 and TRBJ2-5, is DTGVSQNPRHKITKRGQNVTFRCDPISEHNRLYWYRQTLGQGPEFLTYFQNEAQLEKSRLLSDRFSAERPKGSFSTLEIQRTEQGDSAMYLCASSSPRSGGLQETQYFGPGTRLLVL.

The chain uses TRBV19 and TRBJ1-1; 7 nucleotides align to TRBD1. Looked up from germline, CDR1 is LNHDA and CDR2 is SQIVND (reference sequence). This CDR3 region has 13 residues. After removal of 7 bases from V and 7 bases from J, the junction contained 9 bases not matched to a gene. CDR3 in DNA: TGTGCCAGTATGGGACTACAGGGGAGTGAAGCTTTCTTT. It translates to CASMGLQGSEAFF.

This clonotype has a handful of counts. The chain employs TRBV4-1 and TRBJ2-7; 10 bases match TRBD2. CDR1 MGHRA and CDR2 YSYEKL come from the germline V gene. V gave up 0 bases and J gave up 6 bases; unmatched junction bases: 5. The CDR3 has 15 residues. The CDR3 nucleotides are TGCGCCAGCAGCCAAGACGGACTAGCGGATCGCGAGCAGTACTTC. Its translation is CASSQDGLADREQYF.

This chain uses TRBV11-2 with TRBJ2-3; no clear D. The V gene lost 3 bases and the J gene lost 4 bases, with 14 bases spanning the gap. CDR3 size: 15 residues. The germline V gene encodes CDR1 SGHAT and CDR2 FQNNGV. CDR3 region: CASSFGWPDADTQYF. CDR3 DNA: TGTGCCAGCAGCTTCGGATGGCCGGATGCAGATACGCAGTATTTT.

The table lists this clonotype with many counts. The chain carries TRBV12-3 or TRBV12-4 and TRBJ2-3; the D is unclear. The CDR3 runs 15 residues. V was shortened by 7 bases and J by 0 bases, with 14 bases between the two germline ends. CDR3: CASTNRAFSTDTQYF. The CDR3 DNA follows: TGTGCCAGCACTAACCGGGCCTTTAGCACAGATACGCAGTATTTT.

The chain is built from TRBV5-6 and TRBJ2-7; 16 nucleotides match TRBD2. The CDR3 is made up of 17 amino acids. After removal of 2 bases from V and 4 bases from J, the junction contained 6 bases not matched to a gene. Germline V gene sequence: CDR1 SGHDT, CDR2 YYEEEE. The CDR3 loop is CASSLGTSGGAVYEQYF. The DNA of the CDR3 is TGTGCCAGCAGCTTAGGGACTAGCGGGGGGGCCGTGTACGAGCAGTACTTC. Full variable domain (remainder filled in from reference TRBV5-6 and TRBJ2-7): DAGVTQSPTHLIKTRGQQVTLRCSPKSGHDTVSWYQQALGQGPQFIFQYYEEEERQRGNFPDRFSGHQFPNYSSELNVNALLLGDSALYLCASSLGTSGGAVYEQYFGPGTRLTVT.

The sample holds many counts of this clonotype. This chain joins TRBV12-3 or TRBV12-4 and TRBJ1-1; D is undetermined. V was pared by 3 bases and J by 5 bases, with 7 bases between. This CDR3 has 12 amino acids. The CDR3 DNA follows: TGTGCCAGCAGTTTTGGAAAGACTGAAGCTTTCTTT. Translated, it gives CASSFGKTEAFF.

This rearrangement joins TRBV27 to TRBJ1-1, with D possibly being TRBD1 (5 bases). Germline values: CDR1 MNHEY, CDR2 SMNVEV (reference sequence). V was cut by 5 bases and J by 1 base, with 11 bases left in between. The CDR3 totals 14 residues. The CDR3 coding sequence is TGTGCCAGCAGTCCGCGGGGCGGGAACACTGAAGCTTTCTTT. Its translation: CASSPRGGNTEAFF.

V usage is TRBV7-9 and J usage is TRBJ1-2, with 9 bases that match TRBD1. The germline V gene has CDR1 SEHNR and CDR2 FQNEAQ (reference sequence). The CDR3 totals 19 residues. Unmatched junction bases numbered 18, after V lost 4 bases and J lost 3 bases. The CDR3 sequence is CASSSHDRGRYDWDYGYTF. CDR3 in DNA: TGTGCCAGCAGCTCCCACGACAGGGGGAGGTATGATTGGGACTATGGCTACACCTTC.

The rearrangement joins TRBV5-1 to TRBJ2-5; a possible D gene is TRBD1 (6 bases). Trimming removed 3 bases from V and 5 bases from J, with 20 bases in between. The germline V gene encodes CDR1 SGHRS and CDR2 YFSETQ. There are 16 residues in the CDR3. This chain's CDR3 is CASSSWTDYRKETQYF. CDR3 DNA: TGCGCCAGCAGCTCGTGGACAGATTATCGAAAGGAGACCCAGTACTTC.

The chain carries TRBV19 and TRBJ2-7, with 9 bases identical to TRBD1. Germline assignment: CDR1 LNHDA and CDR2 SQIVND (reference sequence). Trimming removed 7 bases from V and 0 bases from J; junction bases left unmatched: 25. There are 21 residues in the CDR3. This CDR3 reads CASKGRAGDREGLTSSYEQYF. The CDR3 DNA sequence: TGTGCCAGTAAAGGTCGAGCAGGGGACAGGGAAGGATTGACCTCCTCCTACGAGCAGTACTTC.

The chain has TRBV4-1 and TRBJ2-6, with D uncertain. The V end lost 4 bases, the J end lost 1 base, and 8 bases lay between the germline ends. The germline gives CDR1 MGHRA, CDR2 YSYEKL. This CDR3 comprises 15 residues. CDR3 sequence: CASSPERSGANVLTF. The DNA of the CDR3 is TGCGCCAGCAGCCCGGAACGGTCTGGGGCCAACGTCCTGACTTTC.

The chain has TRBV19 and TRBJ1-1; 7 bases match TRBD1. V trimming: 1 base; J trimming: 3 bases; junction bases outside the gene matches: 5. The length of the CDR3 is 15 residues. Germline CDR1 LNHDA, CDR2 SQIVND (reference sequence). Written as DNA, the CDR3 is TGTGCCAGTAGTATAGCGACAGGGATGGACACTGAAGCTTTCTTT. This gives the protein CASSIATGMDTEAFF.

This chain connects TRBV2 to TRBJ2-1; 7 bases fit TRBD2. Per the germline V gene, CDR1 is SNHLY and CDR2 is FYNNEI. CDR3 length equals 15 residues. V was clipped by 5 bases and J by 8 bases; unmatched bases: 12. CDR3: CASSLRGTTGDEQFF. The CDR3 DNA reads TGTGCCAGCAGTTTGCGGGGGACGACCGGGGATGAGCAGTTCTTC.

At least ten counts were recorded for this clonotype. V and J are TRBV7-9 and TRBJ2-1; no definite D call. This CDR3 contains 14 residues. In germline, CDR1 is SEHNR, CDR2 FQNEAQ (reference sequence). The ends were cut back, 2 bases at V and 2 bases at J, with 7 bases in the middle. CDR3 in DNA: TGTGCCAGCAGCTTAACGGGCCCCTACAATGAGCAGTTCTTC. Protein: CASSLTGPYNEQFF. Supplemented by reference TRBV7-9 and TRBJ2-1, the full variable domain reads DTGVSQNPRHKITKRGQNVTFRCDPISEHNRLYWYRQTLGQGPEFLTYFQNEAQLEKSRLLSDRFSAERPKGSFSTLEIQRTEQGDSAMYLCASSLTGPYNEQFFGPGTRLTVL.

The rearrangement uses TRBV27 and TRBJ2-7; 10 positions match TRBD1. The CDR3 sequence is 15 residues long. Germline-derived CDR1 and CDR2 are MNHEY and SMNVEV (reference sequence). The trim removed 7 bases at V and 7 bases at J, leaving 13 bases unmatched. The CDR3 nucleotides are TGTGCCAGCAATCCGACAGGGGGCGGGCGCCGAGAGCAGTACTTC. Translated: CASNPTGGGRREQYF.

J is TRBJ2-3 and V is TRBV6-6; D is unresolved. V lost 7 bases and J 11 bases, leaving 13 bases between the germline ends. The CDR3 sequence is 11 residues long. Germline V CDR1 and CDR2: MNHNY, SVGAGI (reference sequence). The CDR3 DNA reads as TGTGCCAGCATGACCTCCGTGGGGCAGTATTTT. Translation gives CASMTSVGQYF.

The chain uses TRBV7-8 and TRBJ2-5; tentatively, D is TRBD1 (7 bases). Trimming shortened V by 5 bases and J by 0 bases, and 16 bases separated the two germline ends. The CDR3 spans 16 residues. The germline V gene has CDR1 SGHVS and CDR2 FQNEAQ. The CDR3, as DNA: TGTGCCAGCAGCGTAGGAGGGGGCGGGTACCAAGAGACCCAGTACTTC. Translated: CASSVGGGGYQETQYF.

The sample holds one count of this clonotype. This could be a read error, since a much larger clone is one nucleotide away. The chain uses TRBV7-6 and TRBJ1-2, with D unclear. The CDR3 spans 13 residues. Trimming took 5 bases from V and 2 from J, leaving 9 bases between them. CDR1 is SGHVS and CDR2 is FNYEAQ in the germline V gene. The CDR3 here is CASSHGSNYGYTF. The CDR3 DNA follows: TGTGCCAGCAGCCATGGGTCCAACTATGGCTACACCTTC. Full variable domain (remainder filled in from reference TRBV7-6 and TRBJ1-2): GAGVSQSPRYKVTKRGQDVALRCDPISGHVSLYWYRQALGQGPEFLTYFNYEAQQDKSGLPNDRFSAERPEGSISTLTIQRTEQRDSAMYRCASSHGSNYGYTFGSGTRLTVV.

This clonotype appeared many times. The chain combines TRBV7-2 with TRBJ2-3, with D possibly TRBD2 on 7 matching bases. Germline V gene sequence: CDR1 SGHTA, CDR2 FQGNSA. Trimming took off 3 bases at V and 3 bases at J, with 16 bases between the two ends. The CDR3 covers 16 residues. CDR3 loop: CASSFDGGAVTDTQYF. CDR3 DNA: TGTGCCAGCAGCTTTGATGGGGGGGCGGTGACAGATACGCAGTATTTT.

V is TRBV5-4 and J is TRBJ2-7; 10 positions agree with TRBD2. The ends lost 0 bases at V and 7 bases at J; junction bases unmatched: 7. This CDR3 region has 15 residues. Germline V gene lookup returns CDR1 SGHNT and CDR2 YYREEE (reference sequence). The CDR3 loop is CASSLVSGGPLEQYF. For the CDR3, the DNA is TGTGCCAGCAGCTTGGTTAGCGGGGGGCCGCTAGAGCAGTACTTC.

The chain employs TRBV4-1 and TRBJ2-7; 9 bases line up with TRBD2. The CDR3 has 14 residues. The germline V gene encodes CDR1 MGHRA and CDR2 YSYEKL. J lost 6 bases, V lost 3 bases, and 6 bases had no gene match. CDR3 nucleotide sequence: TGCGCCAGCAGCCAGACGACGACTAGCGGCGAGCAGTACTTC. This encodes CASSQTTTSGEQYF.

J is TRBJ1-2 and V is TRBV29-1; weak D call: TRBD1 (5 bases). The CDR3 runs 15 residues. Trimming stripped 2 bases from V and 8 bases from J, with 21 bases between. CDR1 and CDR2 from the germline V gene are SQVTM and ANQGSEA. The CDR3, as DNA: TGCAGCGTTGAAATCGTTGGCAGGGTGCCAACCGGCTACACCTTC. Protein product: CSVEIVGRVPTGYTF. The full variable domain, rest sourced from reference TRBV29-1 and TRBJ1-2, is SAVISQKPSRDICQRGTSLTIQCQVDSQVTMMFWYRQQPGQSLTLIATANQGSEATYESGFVIDKFPISRPNLTFSTLTVSNMSPEDSSIYLCSVEIVGRVPTGYTFGSGTRLTVV.

At least ten counts were recorded for this clonotype. This chain joins TRBV19 and TRBJ2-1, with 10 nucleotides matching TRBD1. The junction had 5 bases not matched to a gene; V was cut back by 3 bases and J by 6 bases. The germline V gene encodes CDR1 LNHDA and CDR2 SQIVND (reference sequence). CDR3 size: 15 residues. The CDR3 loop reads CASSIMGQGSNEQFF. CDR3 coding DNA: TGTGCCAGTAGTATCATGGGACAGGGGTCCAATGAGCAGTTCTTC.

The chain combines TRBV27 with TRBJ1-1, with D possibly matching TRBD1 (6 bases). The germline gives CDR1 MNHEY, CDR2 SMNVEV (reference sequence). Trimming stripped 5 bases from V and 3 bases from J, with 13 bases between. This CDR3 has 14 amino acids. CDR3 region: CASSPQGWDTEAFF. Written as DNA, the CDR3 is TGTGCCAGCAGTCCACAGGGTTGGGACACTGAAGCTTTCTTT.

The chain uses TRBV6-2 or TRBV6-3 and TRBJ1-1; no clear D gene. This CDR3 has 16 residues. Germline CDR1 MNHEY, CDR2 SVGEGT. V dropped 0 bases and J dropped 3 bases, with 14 bases sitting between them. In nucleotides, the CDR3 is TGTGCCAGCAGTTACTCGAACGTCGCCCGGGACACTGAAGCTTTCTTT. It translates to CASSYSNVARDTEAFF.

The table lists this clonotype with a few counts. V usage is TRBV28 and J usage is TRBJ2-3; 11 bases match TRBD2. The germline gives CDR1 MDHEN, CDR2 SYDVKM. The trim removed 8 bases at V and 0 bases at J, leaving 19 bases unmatched. CDR3 size: 20 residues. CDR3 loop: CASLPPLELAGGPSTDTQYF. DNA for the CDR3: TGTGCCAGCCTTCCCCCCTTAGAGCTAGCGGGGGGCCCTAGCACAGATACGCAGTATTTT.

The chain has TRBV20-1 and TRBJ1-1, with D tentatively TRBD1 (5 bases). The CDR3 runs 16 residues. Germline values: CDR1 DFQATT, CDR2 SNEGSKA (reference sequence). The V end lost 0 bases, the J end lost 4 bases, and 18 bases lay between the germline ends. The CDR3 coding sequence is TGCAGTGCTAGAGATTGGGACTACGAATCGGGCACTGAAGCTTTCTTT. Amino acids: CSARDWDYESGTEAFF.

This clonotype has more than one count but fewer than ten. The CDR3 spells CASSRMAPSTDTQYF. The CDR3 DNA follows: TGCGCCAGCAGTCGGATGGCCCCTTCCACAGATACGCAGTATTTT. The rearrangement links TRBV4-1 to TRBJ2-3; D remains unclear. The CDR3 is 15 residues long. V lost 6 bases to trimming and J lost 2 bases, with 15 bases between them. CDR1 and CDR2 from the germline V gene are MGHRA and YSYEKL.

This clonotype was seen a handful of times. The V and J genes are TRBV6-5 and TRBJ2-1; D might be TRBD1 (6 bases). The germline gives CDR1 MNHEY, CDR2 SVGAGI. This CDR3 has 15 residues. Trimming stripped 0 bases from V and 1 base from J, with 7 bases between. This CDR3 is CASSYSQGSYNEQFF. In DNA form, the CDR3 reads TGTGCCAGCAGTTACTCGCAGGGGTCCTACAATGAGCAGTTCTTC.

V gene TRBV27 combines with J gene TRBJ2-7; D remains unclear. Trimming pared 3 bases from V and 7 bases from J, leaving 16 bases between. Germline CDR1 is MNHEY and CDR2 is SMNVEV (reference sequence). The CDR3 contains 14 residues. CDR3 nucleotides: TGTGCCAGCAGTTTCGGGCTCCAGATGGGGGAGCAGTACTTC. Protein: CASSFGLQMGEQYF.

The V call is TRBV6-6, the J call TRBJ1-2; D is perhaps TRBD1 (5 bases). The CDR3 is made up of 14 amino acids. The V and J ends lost 0 bases and 3 bases respectively, with 8 bases between them. Germline CDR1 reads MNHNY; CDR2 reads SVGAGI (reference sequence). CDR3 coding DNA: TGTGCCAGCAGTTACTCACGGGGCTACTATGGCTACACCTTC. Translating gives CASSYSRGYYGYTF.